What follows are 5 T cell receptor beta chains derived from one specimen sequenced in a study of cytomegalovirus exposure and HLA in healthy donors. With 60 Vbeta and 13 Jbeta primers, the PCR was carried out. The method was immunoSEQ multiplex PCR; TCRdb's version includes in-frame clones alone and lacks a portion of them. The sample yields roughly 100,000 clones, around 80% seen once. The source material was PBMCs. The receptors were gathered from a woman between 40 and 55 years old in good health and CMV-seronegative.

This chain uses TRBV29-1 with TRBJ2-2; D is possibly TRBD2 (5 bases). V was trimmed by 4 bases and J by 6 bases, leaving 18 bases between them. The CDR3 is 15 residues long. Germline V lookup: CDR1 SQVTM, CDR2 ANQGSEA. The CDR3 region has the DNA TGCAGCGTTGTTCTTCAGGCAGGACTGTCCGGGGAGCTGTTTTTT. Translated: CSVVLQAGLSGELFF.

The chain combines TRBV7-9 with TRBJ1-2; 10 positions match TRBD1. Germline V CDR1 and CDR2: SEHNR, FQNEAQ (reference sequence). This CDR3 comprises 17 residues. The V gene end was trimmed by 5 bases and the J gene end by 4 bases; junction bases not matched to a gene: 13. This chain's CDR3 is CASSGSGTGASIYGYTF. The CDR3 DNA reads TGTGCCAGCAGCGGGTCCGGGACAGGGGCTTCTATCTATGGCTACACCTTC.

Remarks on this clone: At the DNA level, this CDR3 is encoded by other sequences in the same sample as well. This chain uses TRBV7-9 with TRBJ2-1; maybe TRBD2 (6 bases). The CDR3 has 18 amino acids. The germline V gene has CDR1 SEHNR and CDR2 FQNEAQ (reference sequence). V shed 5 bases and J shed 0 bases, with 20 bases lying between them. CDR3 nucleotides: TGTGCCAGCAGCGGGTTCGGTGGGAGGAAAAGCTCCTACAATGAGCAGTTCTTC. Translating gives CASSGFGGRKSSYNEQFF.

This chain connects TRBV29-1 to TRBJ2-7; D may be TRBD1 (6 bases). CDR1 SQVTM and CDR2 ANQGSEA come from the germline V gene. There are 12 residues in the CDR3. Trimming removed 6 bases at V and 3 bases at J, with 12 bases between. The DNA for the CDR3 is TGCAGCGTGGGTACAGGGTTCTACGAGCAGTACTTC. Translating it yields CSVGTGFYEQYF.

The J gene is TRBJ2-1, the V gene TRBV6-5; D is ambiguous. Germline loops: CDR1 MNHEY, CDR2 SVGAGI. This CDR3 contains 12 residues. With 4 bases removed from V and 10 bases from J, the gap between germline ends came to 11 bases. The CDR3 region has the DNA TGTGCCAGCAGTTCCGGGTCCCGAGAGCAGTTCTTC. The encoded protein is CASSSGSREQFF.